One sample yielded the 12 T cell receptor beta chains listed below, sequenced in a study of T cell responses to AZD1222 COVID-19 vaccine. Sequencing was performed with immunoSEQ multiplex PCR; in TCRdb, only in-frame clones are kept and a portion is missing. Of under 150,000 clones listed, around 90% are singletons. The starting material was peripheral blood, obtained 28 days after the second AZD1222 dose. These receptors originate from an adult who received the AZD1222 COVID-19 vaccine.

The chain links TRBV6-2 or TRBV6-3 to TRBJ1-6; D unresolved. The germline gives CDR1 MNHEY, CDR2 SVGEGT. Trimming shortened V by 2 bases and J by 4 bases, and 6 bases separated the two germline ends. This CDR3 is 14 amino acids long. The CDR3 sequence is CASSYRGYNSPLHF. The CDR3 nucleotides read TGTGCCAGCAGTTACCGGGGTTATAATTCACCCCTCCACTTT.

J is TRBJ2-7 and V is TRBV4-3; D gene unclear. CDR3 length equals 13 residues. Between the trimmed V and J ends, which lost 0 bases and 7 bases, there was a span of 10 bases. Germline V gives CDR1 LGHNA, CDR2 YSLEER. In DNA form, the CDR3 reads TGCGCCAGCAGCCAAGATCTAGGGCAGGAGCAGTACTTC. It codes for CASSQDLGQEQYF.

The V gene is TRBV11-3, the J gene TRBJ2-5; D is possibly TRBD1 or TRBD2 (6 bases each). Trimming shortened V by 5 bases and J by 1 base, and 14 bases separated the two germline ends. The germline V gene has CDR1 SGHNT and CDR2 YENEEA. The CDR3 is 15 residues long. The CDR3: CASSLHGGGQETQYF. CDR3 nucleotide sequence: TGTGCCAGCAGCCTCCACGGGGGCGGCCAAGAGACCCAGTACTTC.

The chain combines TRBV28 with TRBJ2-7; 12 nucleotides align to TRBD1. Germline V gene sequence: CDR1 MDHEN, CDR2 SYDVKM. J was trimmed by 7 bases and V by 6 bases; bases with no gene match: 7. The CDR3 contains 14 residues. CDR3 sequence reads: CASSAGTGGREQYF. The CDR3 bases are TGTGCCAGCAGCGCCGGGACAGGGGGCAGAGAGCAGTACTTC.

This rearrangement joins TRBV4-3 to TRBJ1-2, with TRBD1 matching over 9 bases. This CDR3 region has 15 residues. Germline CDR1 reads LGHNA; CDR2 reads YSLEER. Trimming cost V 2 bases and J 7 bases; bases outside gene matches: 8. The CDR3 DNA is TGCGCCAGCAGCCAACCTGGACAGGGGTACCGTGGCTACACCTTC. Amino acids: CASSQPGQGYRGYTF.

The CDR3: CAWSKSNQPQHF. DNA of the CDR3: TGTGCCTGGAGTAAAAGCAATCAGCCCCAGCATTTT. This chain uses TRBV30 with TRBJ1-5, with D unresolved. This CDR3 has 12 residues. The V end lost 2 bases, the J end lost 1 base, and 3 bases lay between the germline ends. Germline lookup yields CDR1 GTSNPN and CDR2 SVGIG (reference sequence).

With regard to this clone: At one of its ends the junction is not consistent with the germline gene, which may arise from a read error. V is TRBV4-3 and J is TRBJ2-1; weak D call: TRBD2 (5 bases). Germline CDR1 reads LGHNA; CDR2 reads YSLEER. The CDR3 is 16 residues long. CDR3 sequence (DNA): TGCGCCACCAGCCACGACACTAGGATGTCCTACAATGAGCAGTTCTTC. This sequence encodes CATSHDTRMSYNEQFF.

The V and J genes are TRBV29-1 and TRBJ1-1, with 7 positions matching TRBD1. Trimming at V came to 7 bases and at J to 1 base, leaving 9 bases not matched to a gene. The CDR3 extends over 14 amino acids. Germline V gives CDR1 SQVTM, CDR2 ANQGSEA. Written as DNA, the CDR3 is TGCAGCGCATGGACAGGAGGCGAGAACACTGAAGCTTTCTTT. Its protein is CSAWTGGENTEAFF.

This sequence joins TRBV19 and TRBJ2-7, with 7 bases lining up with TRBD2. Germline V lookup: CDR1 LNHDA, CDR2 SQIVND (reference sequence). The CDR3 loop spans 14 amino acids. J gave up 4 bases and V 4 bases, and 7 bases lay outside the gene matches. The DNA of the CDR3 is TGTGCCAGTAGTACTTCACTGGGGGGGTACGAGCAGTACTTC. This translates into CASSTSLGGYEQYF.

V and J are TRBV7-9 and TRBJ1-2, with unresolved D. Germline loops: CDR1 SEHNR, CDR2 FQNEAQ (reference sequence). CDR3 length: 12 amino acids. Trimming pared 5 bases from V and 3 bases from J, leaving 7 bases between. The CDR3 DNA is TGTGCCAGCAGCCCCACCCACTATGGCTACACCTTC. Translated: CASSPTHYGYTF.

The V call is TRBV19, the J call TRBJ2-1; possibly TRBD1 or TRBD2 for D (5 bases each). The V gene's germline CDR1 is LNHDA and CDR2 SQIVND (reference sequence). Between the trimmed V and J ends, which lost 7 bases and 4 bases, there was a span of 20 bases. The CDR3 loop spans 16 amino acids. CDR3 sequence: CASTRSGQGRYNEQFF. CDR3 coding DNA: TGTGCCAGTACCCGATCGGGGCAGGGAAGGTACAATGAGCAGTTCTTC.

The chain employs TRBV6-5 and TRBJ1-1; 7 nucleotides agree with TRBD1. The CDR3 consists of 15 residues. CDR1 and CDR2 (germline): MNHEY, SVGAGI. The J segment lost 1 base and the V segment lost 6 bases, leaving 8 bases of the junction unmatched. CDR3 region: CASSRQGVANTEAFF. The CDR3, as DNA: TGTGCCAGCAGCCGACAGGGTGTGGCGAACACTGAAGCTTTCTTT.